This TCR beta chain was sequenced during a study of blood T cells in healthy people across ages. Together with a sample-barcoded 5' primer, a J-beta primer mix was included in a second PCR lasting roughly 6 to 12 cycles. Each CDR3 protein is one row after TCRdb ran MiXCR on the 5' RACE reads. The table shows 780,000 or so distinct CDR3 sequences, with 53% occurring only once. The CDR3 is made up of 16 amino acids. In germline, CDR1 is MGHDK, CDR2 SYGVNS. The V segment lost 3 bases and the J segment 0 bases; nucleotides outside the gene matches: 5. The clonotype comes from an older man in good health. The rearrangement uses TRBV25-1 and TRBJ2-5, with 9 positions matching TRBD1. Sequencing input: blood. DNA for the CDR3: TGTGCCAGCAGTGACAGGACAGGGGTTTACCAAGAGACCCAGTACTTC. It yields the protein CASSDRTGVYQETQYF.